These 8 T cell receptor beta chains were sequenced from one sample in a study of cytomegalovirus exposure and HLA in healthy donors. TCRdb keeps only in-frame clones here, not all; method: immunoSEQ multiplex PCR. The data hold about 220,000 clones, with 87% observed a single time. The specimen was PBMCs. The receptor source for this set is a man aged 18 to 29 in good health and CMV-seronegative.

The chain uses TRBV5-4 and TRBJ1-6; 7 bases fit TRBD1. This CDR3 region has 16 residues. V lost 0 bases to trimming and J lost 8 bases; unmatched junction nucleotides: 8. Germline CDR1 and CDR2: SGHNT and YYREEE (reference sequence). CDR3 protein: CASSLASGGGDSPLHF. The DNA for the CDR3 is TGTGCCAGCAGCTTGGCTTCAGGGGGTGGAGATTCACCCCTCCACTTT.

Remarks on this clone: Other nucleotide sequences in the sample specify the same CDR3. The chain has TRBV2 and TRBJ2-7; 7 nucleotides align to TRBD1. V was clipped by 6 bases and J by 9 bases; unmatched bases: 14. Germline V gene lookup returns CDR1 SNHLY and CDR2 FYNNEI. The CDR3 runs 14 residues. The chain's CDR3 is CASSAPWDSPRQYF. CDR3 coding DNA: TGTGCCAGCAGCGCACCCTGGGACAGTCCCCGGCAGTACTTC.

This chain uses TRBV28 with TRBJ2-7, with a weak D call TRBD1 (6 bases). Trimming took off 5 bases at V and 4 bases at J, with 15 bases between the two ends. Germline CDR1 reads MDHEN; CDR2 reads SYDVKM. CDR3 length: 14 amino acids. The CDR3 reads CASSGGTGIYEQYF. The CDR3 nucleotides read TGTGCCAGCAGTGGGGGCACAGGGATTTACGAGCAGTACTTC.

The V call is TRBV23-1, the J call TRBJ2-1, with 7 bases identical to TRBD2. TRBV23-1 is designated an ORF whose function remains uncertain. The CDR3 covers 14 residues. J lost 5 bases, V lost 10 bases, and 11 bases had no gene match. The CDR3 sequence is CANKFPGTNNEQFF. In DNA form, the CDR3 reads TGCGCCAACAAATTTCCCGGGACTAACAATGAGCAGTTCTTC.

The chain couples TRBV28 to TRBJ1-4; TRBD1 agrees at 7 bases. Germline V gene data show CDR1 as MDHEN and CDR2 as SYDVKM. Trimming cost V 3 bases and J 7 bases; bases outside gene matches: 5. This CDR3 contains 14 residues. The CDR3 DNA reads TGTGCCAGCAGTTTGGGGCAGGGGGGTGAAAAACTGTTTTTT. Translating it yields CASSLGQGGEKLFF.

V gene TRBV6-6 combines with J gene TRBJ2-7; D perhaps matches TRBD2 (5 bases). V shed 7 bases and J shed 9 bases, with 16 bases lying between them. CDR1 and CDR2 from the germline V gene are MNHNY and SVGAGI (reference sequence). There are 12 residues in the CDR3. The CDR3: CASTATGKGQYF. The CDR3 DNA follows: TGTGCCAGCACCGCCACGGGAAAGGGGCAGTACTTC.

This chain links TRBV27 with TRBJ2-3; D might be TRBD2 (6 bases). The CDR3 covers 13 residues. Trimming left V 4 bases short and J 6 bases short, with 11 bases between. Germline CDR1 reads MNHEY; CDR2 reads SMNVEV (reference sequence). The CDR3 here is CASSYVRGDTQYF. DNA of the CDR3: TGTGCCAGCAGTTATGTACGGGGGGATACGCAGTATTTT.

The chain has TRBV4-1 and TRBJ2-1; TRBD1 might be the D (6 bases). The CDR3 runs 16 residues. Germline V gives CDR1 MGHRA, CDR2 YSYEKL. Trimming stripped 1 base from V and 9 bases from J, with 19 bases between. CDR3 nucleotide sequence: TGCGCCAGCAGCCAAGGTGGGACACCGGCTGACGCTGAGCAGTTCTTC. Protein sequence: CASSQGGTPADAEQFF.